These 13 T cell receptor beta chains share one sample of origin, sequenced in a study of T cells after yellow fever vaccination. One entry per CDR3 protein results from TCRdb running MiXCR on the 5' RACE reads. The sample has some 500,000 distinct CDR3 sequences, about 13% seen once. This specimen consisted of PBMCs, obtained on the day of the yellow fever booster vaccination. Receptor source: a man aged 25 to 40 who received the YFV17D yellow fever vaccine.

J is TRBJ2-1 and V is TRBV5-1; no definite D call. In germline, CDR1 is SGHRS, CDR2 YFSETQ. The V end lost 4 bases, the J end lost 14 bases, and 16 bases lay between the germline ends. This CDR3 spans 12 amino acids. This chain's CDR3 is CASSPETSIKFF. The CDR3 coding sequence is TGCGCCAGCAGCCCTGAGACGAGCATAAAGTTCTTC.

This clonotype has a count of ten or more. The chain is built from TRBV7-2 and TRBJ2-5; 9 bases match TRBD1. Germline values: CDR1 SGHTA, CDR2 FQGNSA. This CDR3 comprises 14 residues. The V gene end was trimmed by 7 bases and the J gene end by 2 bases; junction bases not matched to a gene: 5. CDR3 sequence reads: CASTRTGDQETQYF. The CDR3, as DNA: TGTGCCAGCACCAGGACAGGGGATCAAGAGACCCAGTACTTC.

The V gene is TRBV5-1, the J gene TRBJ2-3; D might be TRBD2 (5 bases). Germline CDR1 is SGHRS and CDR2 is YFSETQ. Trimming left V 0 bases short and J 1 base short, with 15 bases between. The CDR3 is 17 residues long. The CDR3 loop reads CASSLGVQRLRTDTQYF. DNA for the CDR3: TGCGCCAGCAGCTTGGGGGTCCAGCGGCTCCGCACAGATACGCAGTATTTT.

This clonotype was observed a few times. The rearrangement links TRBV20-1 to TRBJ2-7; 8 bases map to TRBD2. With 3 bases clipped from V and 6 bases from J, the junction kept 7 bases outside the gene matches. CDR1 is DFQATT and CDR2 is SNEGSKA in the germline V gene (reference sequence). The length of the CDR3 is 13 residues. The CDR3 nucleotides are TGCAGTGCTAGGAAGCGGGAGCTGGGCGAGCAGTACTTC. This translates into CSARKRELGEQYF.

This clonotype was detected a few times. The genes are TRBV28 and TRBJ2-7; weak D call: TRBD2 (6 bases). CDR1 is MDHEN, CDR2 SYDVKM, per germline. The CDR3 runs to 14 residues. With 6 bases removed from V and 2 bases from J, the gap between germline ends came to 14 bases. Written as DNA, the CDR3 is TGTGCCAGCAGAATTGGGGGGATCACCTACGAGCAGTACTTC. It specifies CASRIGGITYEQYF.

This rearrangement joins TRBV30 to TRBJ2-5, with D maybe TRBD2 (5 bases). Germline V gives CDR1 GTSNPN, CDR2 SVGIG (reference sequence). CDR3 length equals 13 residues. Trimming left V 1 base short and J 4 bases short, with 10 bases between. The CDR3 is CAWSGGLGETQYF. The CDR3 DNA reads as TGTGCCTGGAGTGGAGGGCTGGGAGAGACCCAGTACTTC.

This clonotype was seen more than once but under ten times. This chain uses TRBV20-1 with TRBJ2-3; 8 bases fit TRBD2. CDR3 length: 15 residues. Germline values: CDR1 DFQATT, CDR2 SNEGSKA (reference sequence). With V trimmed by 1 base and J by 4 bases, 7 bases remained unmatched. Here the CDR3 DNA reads TGCAGTGCTAGAGTCGTTTCCGGGGGGGCAGATACGCAGTATTTT. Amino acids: CSARVVSGGADTQYF.

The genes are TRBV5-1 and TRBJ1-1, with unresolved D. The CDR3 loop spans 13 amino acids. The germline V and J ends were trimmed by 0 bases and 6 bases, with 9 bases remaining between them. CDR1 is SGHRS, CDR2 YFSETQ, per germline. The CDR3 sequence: CASSLEVGPEAFF. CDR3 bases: TGCGCCAGCAGCTTGGAGGTAGGGCCTGAAGCTTTCTTT.

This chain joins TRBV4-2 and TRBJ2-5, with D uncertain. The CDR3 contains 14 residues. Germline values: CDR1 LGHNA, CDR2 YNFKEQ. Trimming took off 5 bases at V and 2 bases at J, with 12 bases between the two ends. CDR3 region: CASSSSSHQETQYF. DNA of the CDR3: TGTGCCAGCAGCTCATCGTCGCATCAAGAGACCCAGTACTTC.

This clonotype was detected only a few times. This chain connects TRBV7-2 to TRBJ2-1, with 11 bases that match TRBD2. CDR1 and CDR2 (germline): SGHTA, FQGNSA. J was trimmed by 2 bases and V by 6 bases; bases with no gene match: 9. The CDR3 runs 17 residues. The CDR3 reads CASRSRVAGGPYNEQFF. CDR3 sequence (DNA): TGTGCCAGCAGGAGCCGAGTAGCGGGAGGGCCCTACAATGAGCAGTTCTTC.

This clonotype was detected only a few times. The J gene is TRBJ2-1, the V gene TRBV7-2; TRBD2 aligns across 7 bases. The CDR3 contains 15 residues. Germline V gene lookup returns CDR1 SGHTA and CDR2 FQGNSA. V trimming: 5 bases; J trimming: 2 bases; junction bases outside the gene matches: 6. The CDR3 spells CASSTGAGTYNEQFF. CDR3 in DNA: TGTGCCAGCAGCACGGGAGCGGGGACCTACAATGAGCAGTTCTTC.

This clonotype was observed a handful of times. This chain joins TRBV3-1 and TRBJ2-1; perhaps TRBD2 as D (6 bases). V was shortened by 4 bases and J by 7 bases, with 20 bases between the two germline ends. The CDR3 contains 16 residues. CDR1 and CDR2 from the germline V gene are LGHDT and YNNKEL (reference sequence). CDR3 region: CASSPLGGMSINEQFF. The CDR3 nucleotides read TGTGCCAGCAGCCCCCTTGGGGGGATGTCCATTAATGAGCAGTTCTTC.

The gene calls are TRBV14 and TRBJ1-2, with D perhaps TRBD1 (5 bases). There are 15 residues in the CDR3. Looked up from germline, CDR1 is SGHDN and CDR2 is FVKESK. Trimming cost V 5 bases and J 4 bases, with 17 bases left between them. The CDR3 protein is CASSAHRGGTYGYTF. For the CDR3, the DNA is TGTGCCAGCAGCGCACACCGGGGGGGAACCTATGGCTACACCTTC.